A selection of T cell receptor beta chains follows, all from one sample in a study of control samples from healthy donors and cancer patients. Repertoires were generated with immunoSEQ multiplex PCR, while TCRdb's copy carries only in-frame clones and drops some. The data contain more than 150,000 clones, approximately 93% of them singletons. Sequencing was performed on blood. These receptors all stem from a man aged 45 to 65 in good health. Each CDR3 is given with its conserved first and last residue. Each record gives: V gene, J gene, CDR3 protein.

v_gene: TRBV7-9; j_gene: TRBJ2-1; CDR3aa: CASSRIGERENNEQFF
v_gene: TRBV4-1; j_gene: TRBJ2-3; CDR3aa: CASSQDRTFGDTQYF
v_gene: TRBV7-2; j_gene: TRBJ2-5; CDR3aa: CASSLELGETQYF
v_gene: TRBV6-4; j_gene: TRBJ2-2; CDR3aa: CASRSPYTGELFF
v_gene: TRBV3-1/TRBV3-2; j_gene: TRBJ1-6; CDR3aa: CASQDEGNSPLHF
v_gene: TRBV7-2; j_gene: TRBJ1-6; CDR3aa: CASSPRGVSSYNSPLHF
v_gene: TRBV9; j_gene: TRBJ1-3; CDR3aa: CASSPTQGAAGNTIYF
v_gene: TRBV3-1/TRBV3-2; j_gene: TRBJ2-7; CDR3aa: CASSQDGGVSSYEQYF
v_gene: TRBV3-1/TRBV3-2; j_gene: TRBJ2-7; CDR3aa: CASSPLGQGGTYEQYF
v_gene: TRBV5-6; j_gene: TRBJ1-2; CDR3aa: CASSPGDRDLGYTF
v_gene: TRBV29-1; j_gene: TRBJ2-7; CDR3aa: CSVGGTEVYEQYF
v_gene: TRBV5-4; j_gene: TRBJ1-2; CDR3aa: CASSYRTVRGYTF
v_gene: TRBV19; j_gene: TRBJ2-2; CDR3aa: CASSVSGGWTGELFF
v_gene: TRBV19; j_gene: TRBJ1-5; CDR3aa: CASSIEKQGKQHF
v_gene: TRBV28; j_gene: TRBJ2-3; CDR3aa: CASSLQKGTQYF
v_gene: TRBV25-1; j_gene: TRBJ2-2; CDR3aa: CASSGAGGTGELFF
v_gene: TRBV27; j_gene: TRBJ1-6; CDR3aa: CASSPRTGYNSPLHF
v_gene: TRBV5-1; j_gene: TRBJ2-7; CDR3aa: CASSLQGTSDYEQYF
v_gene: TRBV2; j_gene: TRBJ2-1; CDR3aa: CASRALATGVYNEQFF
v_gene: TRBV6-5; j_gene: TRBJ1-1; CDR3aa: CASSYTPRAEAFF
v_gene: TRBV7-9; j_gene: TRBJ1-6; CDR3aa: CASSLAVQNSPLHF
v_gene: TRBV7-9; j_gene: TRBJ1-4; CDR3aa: CASSLRGGQGVFDEKLFF
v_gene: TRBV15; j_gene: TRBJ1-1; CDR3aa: CATSNLLDTEAFF
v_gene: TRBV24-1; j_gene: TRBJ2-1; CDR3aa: CATRQGFGSQFF
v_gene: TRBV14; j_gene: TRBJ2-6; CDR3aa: CASRKSGTYSGANVLTF
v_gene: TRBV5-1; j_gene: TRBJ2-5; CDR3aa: CASSLGGGWGQETQYF
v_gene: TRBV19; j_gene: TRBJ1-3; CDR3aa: CASSMDRLISGNTIYF
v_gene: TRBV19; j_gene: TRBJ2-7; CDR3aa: CASSTVGLAIQYF
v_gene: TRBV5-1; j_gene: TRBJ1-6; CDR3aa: CASSFTGTGGNSPLHF
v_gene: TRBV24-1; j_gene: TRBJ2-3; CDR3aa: CATSDLSSGATDTQYF
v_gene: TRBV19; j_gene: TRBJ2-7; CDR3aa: CATRTSGNLGYEQYF
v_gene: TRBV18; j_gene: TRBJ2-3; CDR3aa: CASSPWQIDTQYF
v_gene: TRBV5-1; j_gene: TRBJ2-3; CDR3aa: CASSPYRGGVTDTQYF
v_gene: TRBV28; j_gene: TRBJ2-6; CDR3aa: CASSFAGADLAANVLTF
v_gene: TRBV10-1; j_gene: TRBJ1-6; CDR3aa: CASRGQGNNSPLHF
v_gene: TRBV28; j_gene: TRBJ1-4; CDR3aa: CASSEPTNEKLFF
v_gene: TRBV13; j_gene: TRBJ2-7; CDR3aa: CASSRNTGGREQYF
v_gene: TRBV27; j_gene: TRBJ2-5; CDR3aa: CASRPYGLAGGETQYF
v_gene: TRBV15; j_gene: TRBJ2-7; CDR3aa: CATSRDKYEQYF
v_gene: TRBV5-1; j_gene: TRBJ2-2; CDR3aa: CASSLTGTTNTGELFF
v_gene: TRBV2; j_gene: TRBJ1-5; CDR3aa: CASSKGGLGNQPQHF
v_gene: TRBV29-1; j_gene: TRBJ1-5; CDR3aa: CSVSDILGQPQHF
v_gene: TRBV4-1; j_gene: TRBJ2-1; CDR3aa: CASSQDLAGTSRQFF
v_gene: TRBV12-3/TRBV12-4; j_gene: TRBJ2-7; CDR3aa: CASSNLADEQYF
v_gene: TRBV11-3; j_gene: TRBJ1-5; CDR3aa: CASSPGQRGSNQPQHF
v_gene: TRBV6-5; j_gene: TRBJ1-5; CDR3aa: CASSPQANQPQHF
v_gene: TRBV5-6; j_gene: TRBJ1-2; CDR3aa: CASSLEEGDRRGYTF
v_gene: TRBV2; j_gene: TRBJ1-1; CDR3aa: CATTGQMNTEAFF